The present entry profiles one T cell receptor beta chain with its context. The PCR was carried out with 60 Vbeta primers and 13 Jbeta primers. This table comes from immunoSEQ multiplex PCR, and its TCRdb copy is limited to in-frame clones, with some not included. The repertoire holds 120,000 to 150,000 clones, with 65% to 80% as singletons. The source of the sample is a study of cytomegalovirus exposure and HLA in healthy donors. The V end was cut by 7 bases, the J end by 11 bases, with 16 bases between. Germline CDR1 is MDHEN and CDR2 is SYDVKM. CDR3 length: 12 amino acids. This sequence was found in a male donor in good health and CMV-seropositive. The V call is TRBV28, the J call TRBJ2-3; maybe TRBD2 (6 bases). Input material: PBMCs. CDR3 bases: TGTGCCAGCACCGACCCTTTCGGGGGGCAGTATTTT. Its translation is CASTDPFGGQYF.